The clone carrying this TCR beta chain has more than one count but fewer than ten. CD45RO negativity and positive selection for CCR7 defined naive CD8 cells, a population that excluded terminally differentiated effector memory CD45RA+ cells. Trimming removed 3 bases at V and 4 bases at J, with 15 bases between. The CDR3 is 15 amino acids. Germline assignment: CDR1 WSHSY and CDR2 SAAADI. This table comes from immunoSEQ multiplex PCR, and its TCRdb copy is limited to in-frame clones, with some not included. The sample includes some 2 million clones, approximately 95% seen only once; the top ten take more than 0.9%. This sample is drawn from a study of shared clonotypes between healthy human individuals.

This sequence joins TRBV10-2 and TRBJ1-1; no clear D gene. This receptor was taken from a man aged 18 to 35 in good health. Sequenced material: naive CD8+ T cells sorted from blood. In DNA form, the CDR3 reads TGCGCCAGCAGTGAAGTAATTGGGTCAGCCACTGAAGCTTTCTTT. Protein: CASSEVIGSATEAFF.